One sample yielded the 24 T cell receptor beta chains listed below, sequenced in a study of shared T cell receptors in the human thymus. The table came from immunoSEQ multiplex PCR; TCRdb's copy has only in-frame clones and leaves some out. The sample gives some 700,000 clones, roughly 90% of which show up once; about 0.01% is in the top ten. Separately, the same data were catalogued under a study of human thymus T cells.

The sample taken for sequencing was thymocytes. These receptors all come from a boy under three years old with a congenital heart defect.

The chain links TRBV29-1 to TRBJ1-2; tentative D call: TRBD1 (6 bases). This CDR3 is 12 amino acids long. V lost 6 bases, J lost 4 bases, and 12 bases lay in between. CDR1 SQVTM and CDR2 ANQGSEA come from the germline V gene. This CDR3 reads CSVEGVSYGYTF. In DNA, the CDR3 is TGCAGCGTCGAGGGGGTTTCCTATGGCTACACCTTC. Based on the CDR3 plus reference TRBV29-1 and TRBJ1-2, the full variable domain is SAVISQKPSRDICQRGTSLTIQCQVDSQVTMMFWYRQQPGQSLTLIATANQGSEATYESGFVIDKFPISRPNLTFSTLTVSNMSPEDSSIYLCSVEGVSYGYTFGSGTRLTVV.

The V call is TRBV27, the J call TRBJ2-1; 8 bases agree with TRBD1. The V segment lost 1 base and the J segment 0 bases; nucleotides outside the gene matches: 8. CDR3 size: 18 residues. Germline CDR1 reads MNHEY; CDR2 reads SMNVEV (reference sequence). The CDR3 here is CASSLWGDRGRSYNEQFF. As DNA, the CDR3 is TGTGCCAGCAGTTTATGGGGCGACAGGGGTCGCTCCTACAATGAGCAGTTCTTC.

The chain joins TRBV7-2 to TRBJ2-1; 10 bases map to TRBD2. The V and J ends lost 6 bases and 8 bases, in that order; junction bases with no gene match: 10. The CDR3 runs 15 residues. CDR1 and CDR2 from the germline V gene are SGHTA and FQGNSA. As DNA, the CDR3 is TGTGCCAGCAGTTCCCCGGGACTAGCGACGGATGAGCAGTTCTTC. It encodes CASSSPGLATDEQFF. Filled out from reference TRBV7-2 and TRBJ2-1, the complete variable domain reads GAGVSQSPSNKVTEKGKDVELRCDPISGHTALYWYRQSLGQGLEFLIYFQGNSAPDKSGLPSDRFSAERTGGSVSTLTIQRTQQEDSAVYLCASSSPGLATDEQFFGPGTRLTVL.

The rearrangement links TRBV5-1 to TRBJ2-1; TRBD2 aligns across 10 bases. Germline V CDR1 and CDR2: SGHRS, YFSETQ. The CDR3 spans 16 residues. V lost 4 bases and J lost 8; bases outside the gene matches: 12. CDR3 bases: TGCGCCAGCAGCCCCGTTCTAAGCGGGAGGGCCCATGAGCAGTTCTTC. Translated: CASSPVLSGRAHEQFF.

The rearrangement joins TRBV27 to TRBJ2-1; 7 bases agree with TRBD2. The germline gives CDR1 MNHEY, CDR2 SMNVEV (reference sequence). The V gene end was trimmed by 8 bases and the J gene end by 0 bases; junction bases not matched to a gene: 10. This CDR3 has 16 residues. The CDR3 DNA sequence: TGTGCCAGCGGGGGAGGGACCCAGAGCTCCTACAATGAGCAGTTCTTC. This sequence encodes CASGGGTQSSYNEQFF.

This clone has a single count. The rearrangement joins TRBV4-2 to TRBJ2-7; 7 positions match TRBD2. V trimming: 2 bases; J trimming: 2 bases; junction bases outside the gene matches: 6. Germline assignment: CDR1 LGHNA and CDR2 YNFKEQ. The CDR3 length is 15 residues. The CDR3 DNA is TGTGCCAGCAGCCAACGGACTAGTGGGGCCTACGAGCAGTACTTC. It yields the protein CASSQRTSGAYEQYF.

Regarding this clone: This sample also contains other DNA sequences that code for the same CDR3. This chain uses TRBV18 with TRBJ2-7; D not resolved. This CDR3 contains 13 residues. Germline V gene sequence: CDR1 KGHSH, CDR2 LQKENI. Deletions cut 3 bases from V and 0 bases from J, with 6 bases between. The CDR3 here is CASSPPSSYEQYF. CDR3 nucleotide sequence: TGTGCCAGCTCACCTCCGAGCTCCTACGAGCAGTACTTC.

Here the CDR3 DNA reads TGTGCCAGCTCACCACCGCGGAGACCACCTGGAAACACCATATATTTT. Translated: CASSPPRRPPGNTIYF. This chain connects TRBV18 to TRBJ1-3; D gene uncertain. The ends were cut back, 0 bases at V and 2 bases at J, with 11 bases in the middle. There are 16 residues in the CDR3. Per germline, CDR1 KGHSH and CDR2 LQKENI.

This chain connects TRBV30 to TRBJ2-7; possible D gene TRBD2, 6 bases. There are 14 residues in the CDR3. The germline V gene has CDR1 GTSNPN and CDR2 SVGIG (reference sequence). V was clipped by 5 bases and J by 3 bases, with 17 bases between them. The CDR3 protein is CAWEVPGRLYEQYF. DNA for the CDR3: TGTGCCTGGGAGGTTCCGGGGAGGCTCTACGAGCAGTACTTC.

The V gene is TRBV7-9, the J gene TRBJ2-1, with a possible D match to TRBD2 (5 bases). V lost 6 bases and J lost 4, with 19 bases in between. The length of the CDR3 is 16 residues. Per the germline V gene, CDR1 is SEHNR and CDR2 is FQNEAQ (reference sequence). This CDR3 is CASRPRSGLSYNEQFF. In DNA form, the CDR3 reads TGTGCCAGCAGACCCCGCTCGGGGTTGTCGTACAATGAGCAGTTCTTC.

V usage is TRBV11-3 and J usage is TRBJ2-3; 7 bases map to TRBD2. Trimming removed 1 base from V and 6 bases from J; junction bases left unmatched: 13. This CDR3 has 17 residues. Germline assignment: CDR1 SGHNT and CDR2 YENEEA. CDR3 nucleotides: TGTGCCAGCAGCTTAGGTGGGGGGGATCCCCTTTGGGATACGCAGTATTTT. It translates to CASSLGGGDPLWDTQYF.

Comments on this clone: The sample carries other DNA sequences with the same CDR3. The rearrangement uses TRBV19 and TRBJ1-5; 7 nucleotides line up with TRBD1. V lost 1 base to trimming and J lost 5 bases; unmatched junction nucleotides: 2. The V gene's germline CDR1 is LNHDA and CDR2 SQIVND (reference sequence). The CDR3 covers 14 residues. In DNA, the CDR3 is TGTGCCAGTAGTATAGGACAGGGTGATCAGCCCCAGCATTTT. It translates to CASSIGQGDQPQHF.

This chain joins TRBV15 and TRBJ1-2; D may be TRBD1 (5 bases). Trimming took off 1 base at V and 5 bases at J, with 14 bases between the two ends. The CDR3 spans 15 residues. The germline CDR1 and CDR2 sequences are LNHNV and YYDKDF (reference sequence). Written as DNA, the CDR3 is TGTGCCACCAGCAGAGGTGAAGAAGGACATTATGGCTACACCTTC. It encodes CATSRGEEGHYGYTF. The variable domain in full, with the rest retrieved from reference TRBV15 and TRBJ1-2, is DAMVIQNPRYQVTQFGKPVTLSCSQTLNHNVMYWYQQKSSQAPKLLFHYYDKDFNNEADTPDNFQSRRPNTSFCFLDIRSPGLGDTAMYLCATSRGEEGHYGYTFGSGTRLTVV.

J is TRBJ2-2 and V is TRBV13; TRBD2 matches at 9 bases. CDR3 size: 17 residues. Trimming took 0 bases from V and 4 from J; bases not matched to a gene: 6. Germline CDR1 is PRHDT and CDR2 is FYEKMQ (reference sequence). This CDR3 is CASSLGSSGTPTGELFF. CDR3 DNA: TGTGCCAGCAGCTTAGGGTCTAGCGGGACCCCCACCGGGGAGCTGTTTTTT.

The V and J genes are TRBV5-8 and TRBJ2-7, with a possible D match to TRBD2 (6 bases). The germline CDR1 and CDR2 sequences are SGHTS and YDEGEE. V was trimmed by 4 bases and J by 0 bases, leaving 14 bases between them. The CDR3 has 15 residues. CDR3 nucleotides: TGTGCCAGCAGCCAGCCGGGACTGAGCTCCTACGAGCAGTACTTC. This translates into CASSQPGLSSYEQYF.

This chain uses TRBV28 with TRBJ1-4; 12 bases map to TRBD1. This CDR3 contains 18 residues. V lost 0 bases and J lost 8; bases outside the gene matches: 10. CDR1 MDHEN and CDR2 SYDVKM come from the germline V gene. The CDR3 bases are TGTGCCAGCAGTTTATGCTTGGGGGGACAGGGGGCATTCGAAAAACTGTTTTTT. Translation gives CASSLCLGGQGAFEKLFF.

This clone has just a few counts. The chain combines TRBV11-3 with TRBJ2-5; 8 bases agree with TRBD2. Germline values: CDR1 SGHNT, CDR2 YENEEA. CDR3 size: 15 residues. Trimming took 2 bases from V and 5 from J; bases not matched to a gene: 7. CDR3 in amino acids: CASSLRAGGWETQYF. The CDR3 DNA sequence: TGTGCCAGCAGCTTACGCGCGGGAGGTTGGGAGACCCAGTACTTC.

The rearrangement uses TRBV10-3 and TRBJ2-3; D is unresolved. The CDR3 is made up of 14 amino acids. The ends were cut back, 5 bases at V and 0 bases at J, with 9 bases in the middle. Germline CDR1 is ENHRY and CDR2 is SYGVKD. CDR3 coding DNA: TGTGCCATCAGTTCCCCTCCGAGCACAGATACGCAGTATTTT. This codes for CAISSPPSTDTQYF.

The J gene is TRBJ2-3, the V gene TRBV7-6; D might be TRBD1 (6 bases). CDR3 length: 15 residues. The germline V and J ends were trimmed by 2 bases and 2 bases, with 11 bases remaining between them. From germline, CDR1 is SGHVS and CDR2 FNYEAQ. CDR3 amino acids: CASSLTGINTDTQYF. In nucleotides, the CDR3 is TGTGCCAGCAGCTTAACAGGGATCAACACAGATACGCAGTATTTT.

The rearrangement joins TRBV7-2 to TRBJ2-1; 9 bases align to TRBD2. The CDR3 is 15 residues long. Trimming cost V 4 bases and J 4 bases; bases outside gene matches: 5. From germline, CDR1 is SGHTA and CDR2 FQGNSA. As DNA, the CDR3 is TGTGCCAGCAGCTCCCTGGCGGGAGGGTACAATGAGCAGTTCTTC. Translation gives CASSSLAGGYNEQFF.

This chain joins TRBV27 and TRBJ2-5; 7 nucleotides align to TRBD1. The trim removed 5 bases at V and 4 bases at J, leaving 10 bases unmatched. Germline CDR1 is MNHEY and CDR2 is SMNVEV (reference sequence). The CDR3 length is 15 residues. The CDR3 bases are TGTGCCAGCAGTCCGCCAGACAGGGTTGGAGAGACCCAGTACTTC. It is translated as CASSPPDRVGETQYF.

The rearrangement links TRBV15 to TRBJ2-5; D possibly corresponds to TRBD1 (7 bases). The J call may be mistaken, given a closer DNA end match to TRBJ2-7. CDR1 LNHNV and CDR2 YYDKDF come from the germline V gene (reference sequence). The CDR3 runs to 15 residues. CDR3 region: CATSRDVRGAYEQYF. DNA of the CDR3: TGTGCCACCAGCAGAGATGTCAGGGGGGCCTACGAGCAGTACTTC.

V usage is TRBV2 and J usage is TRBJ2-1; D not certain. From germline, CDR1 is SNHLY and CDR2 FYNNEI. V was cut by 4 bases and J by 6 bases, with 10 bases left in between. This CDR3 comprises 13 residues. CDR3 residues: CASSVGSRNEQFF. The CDR3 region has the DNA TGTGCCAGCAGTGTGGGTAGCCGCAATGAGCAGTTCTTC.

This clone was counted a few times. The genes are TRBV4-1 and TRBJ2-7; 11 bases line up with TRBD2. The CDR3 has 16 amino acids. The V and J ends lost 4 bases and 2 bases, in that order; junction bases with no gene match: 7. The germline CDR1 and CDR2 sequences are MGHRA and YSYEKL. The CDR3 nucleotides read TGCGCCAGCAGCCTTAAGACTAGCGGGACCCCCTACGAGCAGTACTTC. Translating it yields CASSLKTSGTPYEQYF.